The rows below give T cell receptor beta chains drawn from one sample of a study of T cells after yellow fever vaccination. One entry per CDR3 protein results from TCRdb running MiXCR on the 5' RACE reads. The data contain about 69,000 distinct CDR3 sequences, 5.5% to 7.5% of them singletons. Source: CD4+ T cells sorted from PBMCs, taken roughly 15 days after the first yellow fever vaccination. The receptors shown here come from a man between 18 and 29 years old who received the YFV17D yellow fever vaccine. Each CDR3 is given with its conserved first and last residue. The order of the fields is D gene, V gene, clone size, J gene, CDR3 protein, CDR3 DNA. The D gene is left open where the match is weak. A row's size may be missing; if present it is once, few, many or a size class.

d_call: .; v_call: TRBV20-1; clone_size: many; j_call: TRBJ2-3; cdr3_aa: CSVPQRGQGTDTQYF; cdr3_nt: TGCAGTGTCCCCCAACGGGGCCAGGGCACAGATACGCAGTATTTT
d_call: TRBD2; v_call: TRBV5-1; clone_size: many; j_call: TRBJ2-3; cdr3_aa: CASSLSGGTSTDTQYF; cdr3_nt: TGCGCCAGCAGCCTTAGCGGGGGGACTAGCACAGATACGCAGTATTTT
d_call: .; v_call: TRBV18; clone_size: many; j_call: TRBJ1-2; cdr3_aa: CASSNYGYTF; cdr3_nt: TGTGCCAGCTCCAACTATGGCTACACCTTC
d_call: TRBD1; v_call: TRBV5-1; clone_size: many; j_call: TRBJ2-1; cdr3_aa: CASSFSRDRREQFF; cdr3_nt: TGCGCCAGCAGCTTTTCCCGGGACAGACGAGAGCAGTTCTTC
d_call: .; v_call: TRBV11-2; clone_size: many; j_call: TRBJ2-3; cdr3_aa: CASSLVGWGGKDTDTQYF; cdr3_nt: TGTGCCAGCAGCTTAGTTGGGTGGGGGGGCAAAGACACAGATACGCAGTATTTT
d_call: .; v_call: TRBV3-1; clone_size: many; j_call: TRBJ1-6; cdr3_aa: CASSQGGPGYNSPLHF; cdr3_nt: TGTGCCAGCAGCCAAGGGGGGCCGGGTTATAATTCACCCCTCCACTTT
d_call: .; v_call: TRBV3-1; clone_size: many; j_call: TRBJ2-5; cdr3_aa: CASSQFEGQETQYF; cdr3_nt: TGTGCCAGCAGCCAGTTTGAGGGCCAAGAGACCCAGTACTTC
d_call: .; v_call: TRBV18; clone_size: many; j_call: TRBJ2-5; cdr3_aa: CASSPAGQKETQYF; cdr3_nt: TGTGCCAGCTCACCGGCCGGGCAGAAAGAGACCCAGTACTTC
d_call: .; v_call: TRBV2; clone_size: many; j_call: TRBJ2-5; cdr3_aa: CASSEYETQYF; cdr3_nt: TGTGCCAGCAGTGAGTACGAGACCCAGTACTTC
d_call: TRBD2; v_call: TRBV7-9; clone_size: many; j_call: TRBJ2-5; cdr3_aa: CASTLAGGQETQYF; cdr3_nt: TGTGCCAGCACGCTAGCGGGGGGACAAGAGACCCAGTACTTC
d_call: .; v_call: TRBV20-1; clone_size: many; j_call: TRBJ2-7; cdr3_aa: CSASGISYEQYF; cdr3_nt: TGCAGTGCTAGCGGCATCTCCTACGAGCAGTACTTC
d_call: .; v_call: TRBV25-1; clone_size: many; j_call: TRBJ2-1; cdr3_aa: CASSVRRGPLGSSYNEQFF; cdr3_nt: TGTGCCAGCAGTGTGAGGCGGGGGCCCTTAGGGAGCTCCTACAATGAGCAGTTCTTC
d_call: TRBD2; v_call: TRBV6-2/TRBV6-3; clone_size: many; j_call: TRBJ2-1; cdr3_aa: CASSYEWSSGLNEQFF; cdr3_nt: TGTGCCAGCAGTTACGAGTGGTCTAGCGGACTCAATGAGCAGTTCTTC
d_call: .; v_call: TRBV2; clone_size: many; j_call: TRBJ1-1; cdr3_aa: CASSGGPGTEAFF; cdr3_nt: TGTGCCAGCAGCGGGGGTCCCGGGACTGAAGCTTTCTTT
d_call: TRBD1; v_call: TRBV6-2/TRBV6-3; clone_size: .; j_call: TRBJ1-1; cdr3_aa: CASSYETGATNTEAFF; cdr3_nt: TGTGCCAGCAGTTACGAGACAGGGGCGACGAACACTGAAGCTTTCTTT
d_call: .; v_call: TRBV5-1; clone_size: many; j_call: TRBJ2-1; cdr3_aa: CASSPDYNEQFF; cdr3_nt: TGCGCCAGCAGCCCAGATTACAATGAGCAGTTCTTC
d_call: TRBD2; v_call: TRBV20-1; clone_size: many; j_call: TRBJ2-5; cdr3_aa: CSASPGAGDETQYF; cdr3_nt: TGCAGTGCTAGCCCCGGGGCGGGGGACGAGACCCAGTACTTC
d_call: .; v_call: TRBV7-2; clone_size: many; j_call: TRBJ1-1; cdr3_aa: CASSPAVGRNTEAFF; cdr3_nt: TGTGCCAGCAGCCCCGCGGTGGGGAGGAACACTGAAGCTTTCTTT
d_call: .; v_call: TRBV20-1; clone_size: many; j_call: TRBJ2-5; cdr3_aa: CSASTAEGIAETQYF; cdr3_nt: TGCAGTGCTAGTACGGCGGAGGGGATCGCAGAGACCCAGTACTTC
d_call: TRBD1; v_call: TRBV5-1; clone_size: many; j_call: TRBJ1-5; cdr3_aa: CASSLEGGFGNQPQHF; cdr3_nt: TGCGCCAGCAGCTTGGAAGGGGGCTTTGGCAATCAGCCCCAGCATTTT
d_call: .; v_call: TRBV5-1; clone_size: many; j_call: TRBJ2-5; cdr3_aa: CASSFQEAETQYF; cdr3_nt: TGCGCCAGCAGCTTTCAGGAGGCCGAGACCCAGTACTTC
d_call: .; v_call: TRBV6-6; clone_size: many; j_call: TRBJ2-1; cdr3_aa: CASSPSTNEQFF; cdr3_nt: TGTGCCAGCAGTCCCTCGACCAATGAGCAGTTCTTC
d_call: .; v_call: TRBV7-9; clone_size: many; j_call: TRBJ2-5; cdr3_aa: CASSLFGARFQETQYF; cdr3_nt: TGTGCCAGCAGCTTATTCGGGGCGCGTTTCCAAGAGACCCAGTACTTC
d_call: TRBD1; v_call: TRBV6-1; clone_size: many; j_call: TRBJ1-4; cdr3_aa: CASREDYRGPNEKLFF; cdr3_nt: TGTGCCAGCAGGGAAGATTACAGGGGTCCTAATGAAAAACTGTTTTTT
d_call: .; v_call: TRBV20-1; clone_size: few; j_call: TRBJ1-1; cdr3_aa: CSASEWDNTEAFF; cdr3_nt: TGCAGTGCTAGTGAATGGGATAACACTGAAGCTTTCTTT
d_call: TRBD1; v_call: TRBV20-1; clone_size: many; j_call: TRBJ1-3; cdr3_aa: CSAGPPHRGTGNTIYF; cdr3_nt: TGCAGTGCTGGACCCCCTCACAGGGGAACTGGAAACACCATATATTTT
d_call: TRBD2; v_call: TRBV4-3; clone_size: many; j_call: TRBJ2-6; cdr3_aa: CASSQEPSGGTGANVLTF; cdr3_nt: TGCGCCAGCAGCCAAGAACCTAGCGGGGGGACCGGGGCCAACGTCCTGACTTTC
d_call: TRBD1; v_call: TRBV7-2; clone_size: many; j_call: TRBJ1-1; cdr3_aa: CASTMRTGNTEAFF; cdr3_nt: TGTGCCAGCACCATGAGGACAGGGAACACTGAAGCTTTCTTT
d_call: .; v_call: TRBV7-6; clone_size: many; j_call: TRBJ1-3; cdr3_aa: CASSLSGTPSSGNTIYF; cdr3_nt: TGTGCCAGCAGCTTATCCGGGACGCCGAGCTCTGGAAACACCATATATTTT
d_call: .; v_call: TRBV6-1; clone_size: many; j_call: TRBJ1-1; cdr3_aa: CASSLTTFMNTEAFF; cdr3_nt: TGTGCCAGCAGCCTAACTACTTTCATGAACACTGAAGCTTTCTTT